This TCR beta chain was captured by sequencing in a study of hypomethylating agent response in myelodysplastic syndrome. Study summary: Hypomethylating treatment was azacitidine in about 70% of the 11, decitabine in 3 of 11.

V was shortened by 5 bases and J by 4 bases, with 14 bases between the two germline ends. The length of the CDR3 is 13 residues. CDR1 and CDR2 (germline): GTSNPN, SVGIG (reference sequence). Study-level points and caveats: Only approximately ten patients were analyzed in this small cohort. Responders gained more novel clonotypes; non-responders had more contracted clonotypes after treatment.

This table comes from immunoSEQ multiplex PCR, and its TCRdb copy is limited to in-frame clones, with some not included. This sample has around 4,400 clones, with approximately 84% found just once. Details on this clone: Its antigen is still unknown.

The chain is built from TRBV30 and TRBJ1-2; D uncertain. This TCR derives from a human donor with myelodysplastic syndrome. The sample here was bone marrow, taken before or after starting hypomethylating agent treatment for myelodysplastic syndrome (not recorded which). Here the CDR3 DNA reads TGTGCCTGGCGTCTCCGGGTTGGCTATGGCTACACCTTC. This codes for CAWRLRVGYGYTF.